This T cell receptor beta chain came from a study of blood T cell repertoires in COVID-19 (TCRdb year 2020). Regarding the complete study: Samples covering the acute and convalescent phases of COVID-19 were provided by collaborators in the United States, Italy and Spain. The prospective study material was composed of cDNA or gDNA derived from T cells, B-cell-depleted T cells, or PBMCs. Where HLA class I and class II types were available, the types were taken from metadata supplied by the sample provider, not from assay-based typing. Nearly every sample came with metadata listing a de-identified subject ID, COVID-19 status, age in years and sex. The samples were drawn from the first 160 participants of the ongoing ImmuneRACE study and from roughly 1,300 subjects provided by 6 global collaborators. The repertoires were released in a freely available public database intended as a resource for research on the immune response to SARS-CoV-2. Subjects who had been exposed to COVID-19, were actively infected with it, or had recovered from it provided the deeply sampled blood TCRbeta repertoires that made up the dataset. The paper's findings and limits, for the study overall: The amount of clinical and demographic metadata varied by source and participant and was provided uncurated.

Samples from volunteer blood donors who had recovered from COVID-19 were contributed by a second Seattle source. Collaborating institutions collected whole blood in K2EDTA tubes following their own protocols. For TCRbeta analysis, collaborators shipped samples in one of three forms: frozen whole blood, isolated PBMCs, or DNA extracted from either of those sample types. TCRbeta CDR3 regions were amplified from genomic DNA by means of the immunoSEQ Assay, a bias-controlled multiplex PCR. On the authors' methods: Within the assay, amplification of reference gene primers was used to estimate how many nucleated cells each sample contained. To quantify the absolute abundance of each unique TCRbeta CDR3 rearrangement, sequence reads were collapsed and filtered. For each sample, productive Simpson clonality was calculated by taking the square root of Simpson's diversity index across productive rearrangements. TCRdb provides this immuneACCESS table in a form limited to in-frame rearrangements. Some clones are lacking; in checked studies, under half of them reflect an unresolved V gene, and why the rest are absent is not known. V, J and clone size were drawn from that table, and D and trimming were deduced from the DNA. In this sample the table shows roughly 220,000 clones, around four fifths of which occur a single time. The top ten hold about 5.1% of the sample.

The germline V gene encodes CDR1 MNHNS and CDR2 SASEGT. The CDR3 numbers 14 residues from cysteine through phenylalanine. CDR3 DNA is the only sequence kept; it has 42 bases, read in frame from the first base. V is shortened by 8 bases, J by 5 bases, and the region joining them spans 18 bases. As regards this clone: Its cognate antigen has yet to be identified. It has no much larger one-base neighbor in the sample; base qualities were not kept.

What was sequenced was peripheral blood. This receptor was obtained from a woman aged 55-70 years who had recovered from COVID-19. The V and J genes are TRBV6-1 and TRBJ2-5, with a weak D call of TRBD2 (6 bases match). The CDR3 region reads CASGRAGGRETQYF. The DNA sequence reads TGTGCCAGCGGGAGAGCGGGTGGTCGTGAGACCCAGTACTTC.